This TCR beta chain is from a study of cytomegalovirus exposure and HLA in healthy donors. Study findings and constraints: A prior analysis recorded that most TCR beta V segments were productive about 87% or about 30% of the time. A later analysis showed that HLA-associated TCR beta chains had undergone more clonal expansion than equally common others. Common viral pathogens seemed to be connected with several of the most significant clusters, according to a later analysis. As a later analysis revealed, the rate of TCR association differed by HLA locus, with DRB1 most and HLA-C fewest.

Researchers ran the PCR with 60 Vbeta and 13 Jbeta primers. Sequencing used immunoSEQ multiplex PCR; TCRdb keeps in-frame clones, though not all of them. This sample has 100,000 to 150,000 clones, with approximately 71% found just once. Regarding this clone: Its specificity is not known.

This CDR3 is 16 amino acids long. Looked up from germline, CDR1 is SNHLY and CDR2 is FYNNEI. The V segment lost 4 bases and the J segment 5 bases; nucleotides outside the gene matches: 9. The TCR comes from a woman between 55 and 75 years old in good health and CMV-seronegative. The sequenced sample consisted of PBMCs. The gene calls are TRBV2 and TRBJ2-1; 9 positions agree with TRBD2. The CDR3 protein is CASSVFVSGGNNEQFF. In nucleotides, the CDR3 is TGTGCCAGCAGTGTGTTTGTTAGCGGGGGCAACAATGAGCAGTTCTTC.